The clone carrying this T cell receptor (beta chain) appeared a single time. Its antigen is not identified. Clones were read by immunoSEQ multiplex PCR, and TCRdb kept only the in-frame ones, dropping some. The sample lists about 2.3 million clones; roughly 92% were seen once. The record originates from a study of shared clonotypes between healthy human individuals. Study-level findings and limits: On the whole, naive subsets had larger estimated richness than memory subsets had.

The CDR3 runs 16 residues. Per germline, CDR1 MDHEN and CDR2 SYDVKM. V gave up 6 bases and J gave up 0 bases, with 16 bases separating them. J is TRBJ2-3 and V is TRBV28; tentatively, D is TRBD2 (6 bases). Sequenced input: naive CD4+ T cells from PBMCs. Subset denoted: CD45RA+ positively selected. The sequence derives from a man between 18 and 29 years old in good health. Some clones in this sample may be carry-over from other donors' samples. The CDR3 nucleotides read TGTGCCAGCAGGGAGGGTCCGAGCCAAAGCACAGATACGCAGTATTTT. The encoded protein is CASREGPSQSTDTQYF.